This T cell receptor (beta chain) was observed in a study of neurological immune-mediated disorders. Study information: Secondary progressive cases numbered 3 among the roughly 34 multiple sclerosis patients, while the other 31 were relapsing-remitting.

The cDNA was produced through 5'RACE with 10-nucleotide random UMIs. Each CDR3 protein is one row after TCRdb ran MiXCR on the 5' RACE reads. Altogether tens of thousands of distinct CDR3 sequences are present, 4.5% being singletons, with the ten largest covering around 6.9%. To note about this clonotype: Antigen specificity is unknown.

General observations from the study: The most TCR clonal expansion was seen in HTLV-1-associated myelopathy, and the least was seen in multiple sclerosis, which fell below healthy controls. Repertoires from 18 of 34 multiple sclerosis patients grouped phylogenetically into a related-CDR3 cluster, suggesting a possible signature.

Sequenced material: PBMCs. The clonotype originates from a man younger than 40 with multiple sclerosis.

For the CDR3, the DNA is TGTGCCAGCAGTACGGGAGGCGAGGAAAAACTGTTTTTT. This translates into CASSTGGEEKLFF. V is TRBV5-5 and J is TRBJ1-4; D call uncertain. CDR1 and CDR2 from the germline V gene are SGHKS and YYEKEE (reference sequence). The CDR3 is made up of 13 amino acids. V was pared by 5 bases and J by 8 bases, with 13 bases between.